This paragraph reports one T cell receptor (beta chain). This clone came up a few times. Its antigen has not been determined. Per-base qualities were not stored, and no clone one base away is much larger. TCRbeta CDR3 regions were amplified from genomic DNA using the immunoSEQ Assay, a bias-controlled multiplex PCR. Per the source publication's procedure: The number of nucleated cells in each sample was estimated from the amplification of reference gene primers within the assay. Sequence reads were collapsed and filtered to measure the absolute abundance of every unique TCRbeta CDR3 rearrangement. For each sample, productive Simpson clonality was calculated as the square root of Simpson's diversity index across productive rearrangements. TCRdb's version of the immuneACCESS table is confined to in-frame rearrangements and falls short of the full clone set. An unresolved V gene accounts for under half of the shortfall where checked; the remainder is of unknown origin. V, J and clone size derive from that table, while D and trimming were established from the DNA sequence. The sample records 250,000 to 400,000 clones, 70% to 90% of which are singletons. Of the sample, 1.6% is held by the ten largest clones.

Measured from the cysteine to the phenylalanine, the CDR3 is 14 residues long. Only the CDR3 region is kept as DNA, spanning 42 bases read in frame from base 1. V gives up 4 bases and J gives up 7 bases, and the segment between their germline ends measures 14 bases. CDR1 and CDR2 are drawn from the germline V gene: SGHRS, YFSETQ. One collaborating source in Seattle enrolled patients while the patients were actively infected and followed the patients over time throughout the course of disease. The collaborating institutions used their own protocols to collect whole blood in K2EDTA tubes. For TCRbeta analysis, collaborator samples were shipped as frozen whole blood, as isolated PBMCs, or as DNA extracted from either sample type. These data originate in a study of blood T cell repertoires in COVID-19 (TCRdb year 2020). For the wider study: Samples covering the acute and convalescent phases of COVID-19 were provided by collaborators in the United States, Italy and Spain. The sample metadata nearly always contained a de-identified subject ID, COVID-19 status, age in years and sex. Where available, HLA class I and class II types were obtained from metadata supplied by the sample provider rather than from assay-based typing. A freely available public database, intended as a resource for researchers studying the immune response to SARS-CoV-2, is where the repertoires were released. The material from the prospective study consisted of cDNA or gDNA derived from T cells, B-cell-depleted T cells, or PBMCs. Subjects who had been exposed to COVID-19, were actively infected with it, or had recovered from it provided the deeply sampled blood TCRbeta repertoires that made up the dataset. The samples were drawn from two sources: the first 160 participants of the ongoing ImmuneRACE study, and over 1,000 subjects contributed by 6 global collaborators.

General study outcomes and caveats: The quantity of clinical and demographic metadata differed by source and by participant and was supplied without curation.

This chain joins TRBV5-1 to TRBJ1-4; a tentative D match to TRBD1 spans 6 bases. The TCR sequence derives from a woman aged 30 to 39 with COVID-19, enrolled during active disease. Specimen: peripheral blood. Here is the DNA: TGCGCCAGCAGCGTGACAGGCGCAGGTGAAAAACTGTTTTTT. It is translated as CASSVTGAGEKLFF.